This T cell receptor beta chain is from a study of Ad26.COV2.S vaccination and SARS-CoV-2 variants. Study-level information: Once or twice, 56 days apart, Ad26.COV2.S was delivered intramuscularly.

Points from the study as a whole: Non-spike TCR breadth was similar in vaccine and placebo recipients.

Method: immunoSEQ multiplex PCR; TCRdb's copy keeps in-frame clones and lacks some. The sample records more than 300,000 clones, over 80% being singletons. Points on this clone: The antigen remains undetermined.

The CDR3 totals 15 residues. The germline V and J ends were trimmed by 2 bases and 4 bases, with 10 bases remaining between them. CDR1 is SGHNT, CDR2 YYREEE, per germline (reference sequence). Noted treatment: some 20 received Ad26.COV2.S at low or high dose, single or two shots; about 5 received placebo; per-sample allocation not given. Samples were taken on day 63 after the first vaccine or placebo injection. The administered vaccine (an Ad26 vector) expressed Wuhan-strain SARS-CoV-2 spike. The origin of this receptor is a person aged 18-65 years who received the Ad26.COV2.S COVID-19 vaccine or a placebo. Sequenced material: peripheral blood, taken in a trial of Ad26.COV2.S vaccine versus placebo. The chain is built from TRBV5-4 and TRBJ2-6, with no clear D. The CDR3 reads CASSFYGYGANVLTF. CDR3 coding DNA: TGTGCCAGCAGCTTTTACGGGTACGGGGCCAACGTCCTGACTTTC. Together with reference TRBV5-4 and TRBJ2-6, the CDR3 gives the full variable domain: ETGVTQSPTHLIKTRGQQVTLRCSSQSGHNTVSWYQQALGQGPQFIFQYYREEENGRGNFPPRFSGLQFPNYSSELNVNALELDDSALYLCASSFYGYGANVLTFGAGSRLTVL.